This T cell receptor beta chain was captured by sequencing in a study of cytomegalovirus exposure and HLA in healthy donors. As for the study in general: The same platform used for the approximately 670 first-cohort repertoires was also used for the 120 or so validation repertoires, as a later analysis reported.

Turning to this clone: Its antigen is not identified.

Repertoires were generated with immunoSEQ multiplex PCR, while TCRdb's copy carries only in-frame clones and drops some. The sample contains about 150,000 clones, roughly 89% of which appear only once. Points from the study as a whole: The study designated roughly 160 TCR beta chains cytomegalovirus-associated. Cytomegalovirus status was reportedly diagnosed by the classifier with high sensitivity and specificity.

CDR1 SGHDN and CDR2 FVKESK come from the germline V gene. This CDR3 spans 15 amino acids. Trimming took 1 base from V and 4 from J, leaving 11 bases between them. The chain is built from TRBV14 and TRBJ2-1; TRBD2 might be the D (5 bases). The sequenced material came from PBMCs. The TCR comes from a woman aged 18-29 years in good health and CMV-seropositive. CDR3 in DNA: TGTGCCAGCAGCCAAGGATTTAGCGTATACAATGAGCAGTTCTTC. Its protein is CASSQGFSVYNEQFF.